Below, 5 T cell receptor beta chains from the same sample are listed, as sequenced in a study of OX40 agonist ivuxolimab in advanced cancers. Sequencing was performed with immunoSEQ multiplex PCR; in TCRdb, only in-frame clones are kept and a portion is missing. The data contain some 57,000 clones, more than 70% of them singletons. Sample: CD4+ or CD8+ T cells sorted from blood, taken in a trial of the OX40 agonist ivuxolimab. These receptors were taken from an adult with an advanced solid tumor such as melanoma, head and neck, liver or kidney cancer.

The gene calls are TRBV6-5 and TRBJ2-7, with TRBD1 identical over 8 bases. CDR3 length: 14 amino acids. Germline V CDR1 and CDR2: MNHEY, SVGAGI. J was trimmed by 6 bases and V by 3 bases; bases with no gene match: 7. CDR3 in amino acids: CASSYSDRAGEQYF. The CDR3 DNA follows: TGTGCCAGCAGTTATTCGGACAGGGCCGGCGAGCAGTACTTC.

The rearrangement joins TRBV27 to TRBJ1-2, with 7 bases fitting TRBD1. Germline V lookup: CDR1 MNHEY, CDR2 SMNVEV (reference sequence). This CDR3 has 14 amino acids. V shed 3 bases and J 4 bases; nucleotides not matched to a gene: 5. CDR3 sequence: CASSFLGGGYGYTF. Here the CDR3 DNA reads TGTGCCAGCAGTTTTTTAGGGGGCGGCTATGGCTACACCTTC.

For the CDR3, the DNA is TGCGCCAGCAGATTAGCGGGAGGTCTTGCAGATACGCAGTATTTT. This encodes CASRLAGGLADTQYF. This rearrangement joins TRBV10-2 to TRBJ2-3, with TRBD2 matching 10 bases. Germline lookup yields CDR1 WSHSY and CDR2 SAAADI. Trimming removed 6 bases from V and 4 bases from J; junction bases left unmatched: 7. The CDR3 is 15 amino acids.

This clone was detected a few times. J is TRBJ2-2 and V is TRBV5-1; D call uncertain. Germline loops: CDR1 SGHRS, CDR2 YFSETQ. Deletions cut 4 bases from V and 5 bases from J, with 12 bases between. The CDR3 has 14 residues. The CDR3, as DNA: TGCGCCAGCAGCCTCGACTTCATTACCGGGGAGCTGTTTTTT. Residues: CASSLDFITGELFF.

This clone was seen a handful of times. CDR3 residues: CASSLRLAGSYEQYF. The CDR3, as DNA: TGTGCCAGCAGTTTACGCCTAGCGGGCTCCTACGAGCAGTACTTC. The rearrangement uses TRBV28 and TRBJ2-7, with 8 bases that match TRBD2. The trim removed 2 bases at V and 0 bases at J, leaving 3 bases unmatched. This CDR3 comprises 15 residues. The germline V gene encodes CDR1 MDHEN and CDR2 SYDVKM.